This T cell receptor beta chain was observed in a study of T cells expressing NK-cell markers. In the study overall: Cells sorted as CD3+CD56+NKG2C+, CD3+CD56+NKG2C- and CD3+CD56-NKG2C+ T cells supplied the TCR beta repertoires. In the group of eight sequenced donors, seven were HCMV-seropositive and one was seronegative.

The authors generated TCR beta cDNA through 5'RACE template switching with UMIs. TCRdb reprocessed the 5' RACE reads, with one entry per CDR3 protein and no DNA. This sample's table has about 260,000 distinct CDR3 sequences. The CDR3 consists of 16 residues. Germline V CDR1 and CDR2: DFQATT, SNEGSKA (reference sequence). The origin of this receptor is a woman aged 18 to 75 in good health. Sequencing was performed on blood T cells: a sorted CD56 or NKG2C T cell subset, CD4+ or CD8+ T cells, or bulk PBMC T cells (not recorded which). V usage is TRBV20-1 and J usage is TRBJ1-4. CDR3 sequence: CSARDPTRGPNEKLFF.